The entry below gives a single TCR beta chain sequence along with its context. The antigen it binds to is not known. Base qualities are not provided; no much larger clone lies one nucleotide away. This record comes from a study of vaccination and CD4 T cells after COVID-19 (dated by TCRdb to between 2021 and 2022). About the investigation overall: Six males and four females were included in the convalescent cohort, with two Hispanic individuals, seven Caucasians, two Asians and one multiracial person represented. Two doses of either the Pfizer-BioNTech BNT162b2 vaccine (n=8) or the Moderna mRNA-1273 vaccine (n=2) were administered to participants. Post-COVID blood samples from convalescent patients were collected a median of around 110 days after diagnosis, with a range of about 30 to 170 days. The time from the second vaccine dose to post-vaccine blood sampling had a median of roughly 77 days and ranged from roughly 13 to 241 days. The cultures were stimulated with overlapping spike peptide pools from SARS-CoV-2 and from the common cold coronaviruses HCoV-NL63, HCoV-OC43 and HCoV-229E. As controls, cultures received a CEFX viral epitope pool (the positive control), an HIV-1 Nef peptide pool (the negative control), or no peptide at all. In around nine COVID-19 convalescent patients and 4 infection-naive healthy vaccine recipients, the spike-specific CD4+ TCR repertoire before mRNA vaccination was compared with the repertoire after mRNA vaccination. In an earlier paper using these donors, memory CD4+ T cell crossreactivity between SARS-CoV-2 and common cold coronavirus spike proteins was assessed at the TCR clonotype level.

The CDR3 holds 14 amino acids from the cysteine to the phenylalanine. The read is trimmed to its CDR3 DNA, 42 bases read in frame from base 1. Cut back by 3 bases and 5 bases, the V and J ends lie 11 bases apart. Per the germline V gene, SGHAT is the CDR1 and FQNNGV is the CDR2. Libraries came from PCR. DNA from cultured CD4+ T cells was subjected to TCR sequencing with the Oncomine TCR Beta short-read assay at the Johns Hopkins FTIC core. Genomic DNA was extracted from the cultured CD4+ T cells with the QIAamp micro DNA kit. Oncomine TCR Beta libraries from cultured CD4+ T cells were pooled using unique dual indexes and sequenced on an Illumina iSeq 100. Per the authors' processing: Non-productive sequences were removed, and CDR3s not starting with C, not ending with F or W, or shorter than 7 amino acids were discarded. The MANAFEST web application was used to identify antigen-specific clonotypes by comparing peptide-stimulated wells against reference wells and other culture wells. To be called positive, a clone needed an FDR below 0.05, an odds ratio above 5, and a productive frequency above 0.1% in at least two of three replicate wells. A clonotype counted as cross-reactive if it showed significant expansion both in the SARS-CoV-2 spike wells and in at least one common cold coronavirus spike condition. Levenshtein distances (stringdist) and unrooted phylogenetic trees (ape) in R version 3.6.1 were used to assess CDR3 homology. The raw public data were reprocessed by TCRdb itself: fastp quality trimming at Q25, MiXCR clonotype calling, in-frame beta chains only. One record per CDR3 amino acid sequence lists the most common genes and DNA. The V and J calls, along with clone size, are taken from TCRdb and not from the paper's own processing. The sample records thousands of distinct CDR3 sequences, over 40% of which are singletons. The ten top clones hold roughly 11% of the sample.

This specimen's treatment or condition label, per the study, means: approximately nine-day PBMC culture with coronavirus spike peptide pools or control peptides (ViraFEST assay). CD4+ T cells from unexposed donors were collected before the COVID-19 pandemic (2011-2018). The ViraFEST assay was used in the study, in which antigen-specific T cells were expanded with peptide pools and expanded clonotypes were subsequently identified by TCR sequencing. Each well held approximately 2 million PBMCs cultured in IMDM containing around 5% human AB serum and 10 IU/ml IL-2, with 8.5 to 10 ug/ml peptide pools added. Half of the culture medium was replaced with fresh IL-2-containing medium on days 3 and 7. After 10 to 11 days of culture, CD4+ T cells were isolated by negative selection with the EasySep CD4+ T cell isolation kit. As cell numbers permitted, CD4+ T cells from unexposed donors were tested for reactivity to SARS-CoV-2 S and N and to four common cold coronavirus spike pools. PBMCs were separated from whole blood using Ficoll-Paque Plus gradient centrifugation and then either used fresh or cryopreserved at -140C. Each culture condition was generally run in triplicate wells. The leukapheresis product used for the unexposed donors was purchased from a commercial source.

General study outcomes and caveats: In convalescent patients, a median roughly 85% of post-vaccine SARS-CoV-2-reactive clones were detected only after vaccination, and vaccine-specific priming was suggested by this finding. In convalescent patients, nearly all vaccine-specific clones (304 of 307) were found to be mono-reactive for SARS-CoV-2 spike rather than cross-reactive with common cold coronaviruses. The study included relatively few convalescent patients and did not analyze early timepoints after natural infection. The median count of SARS-CoV-2-reactive clonotypes went up from approximately 20 after infection to 35 to 40 after vaccination, although the change was not significant.

The specimen sequenced was CD4+ T cells from blood, cultured in vitro. This sequence uses TRBV11-2 and TRBJ2-1; the D region is possibly TRBD1 or TRBD2, each matching across 6 bases. The sequence derives from a human donor in good health. DNA sequence: TGTGCCAGCAGCTTCGAGGGGGGCCACAATGAGCAGTTCTTC. This yields the protein CASSFEGGHNEQFF.